The clone carrying this TCR beta chain has a count of ten or more. Its matching antigen is unknown. The source of the sample is a study of T cells in Graves' hyperthyroidism and ophthalmopathy. Study outcomes and limitations: Most expanded thyroid clonotypes above 0.001 also appeared in blood.

There were TCR beta CDR3 regions amplified from RNA transcripts. HTBI primers were employed in a first-round RT-PCR of the TCR CDR3. TCRdb analysed the multiplex PCR reads with MiXCR anew, one entry per CDR3 protein. Here the sample spans some 270,000 distinct CDR3 sequences, 24% being singletons. The receptor was isolated from a woman in her 40s with Graves' ophthalmopathy. The sequenced sample consisted of blood.

CDR3 loop: CASSPFQGSSYEQYF. In DNA form, the CDR3 reads TGTGCCAGCTCACCATTCCAGGGTAGCTCCTACGAGCAGTACTTC. The chain carries TRBV18 and TRBJ2-7, with a weak D call TRBD1 (5 bases). CDR1 is KGHSH and CDR2 is LQKENI in the germline V gene. There are 15 residues in the CDR3. The V and J ends lost 2 bases and 0 bases respectively, with 11 bases between them.